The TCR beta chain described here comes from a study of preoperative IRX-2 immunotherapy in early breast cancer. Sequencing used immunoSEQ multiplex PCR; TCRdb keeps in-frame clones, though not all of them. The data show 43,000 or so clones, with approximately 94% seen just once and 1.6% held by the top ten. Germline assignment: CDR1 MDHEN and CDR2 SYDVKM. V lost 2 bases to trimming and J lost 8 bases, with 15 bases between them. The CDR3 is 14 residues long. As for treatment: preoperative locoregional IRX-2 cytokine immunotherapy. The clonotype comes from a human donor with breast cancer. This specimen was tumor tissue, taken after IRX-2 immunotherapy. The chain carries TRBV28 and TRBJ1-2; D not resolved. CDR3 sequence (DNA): TGTGCCAGCAGTTTAAGTTATCCGGTACAGGGCTACACCTTC. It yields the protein CASSLSYPVQGYTF.